This is a list of T cell receptor beta chains from one sample in a study of cytomegalovirus exposure and HLA in healthy donors. Assay used: immunoSEQ multiplex PCR; TCRdb lists only in-frame clones, some missing. The sample carries some 120,000 clones, roughly 80% recorded once. The specimen was PBMCs. The receptors come from a woman aged 40 to 50 in good health and CMV-seropositive. CDR3s include the opening cysteine and the closing phenylalanine or tryptophan. A D gene is named only where the DNA matches it firmly.

TRBD1,TRBV6-5,TRBJ1-1,CASSPATGPVTEAFF,TGTGCCAGCAGCCCCGCGACAGGGCCGGTCACTGAAGCTTTCTTT
TRBD2,TRBV5-1,TRBJ2-7,CASSTTSGRSYEQYF,TGCGCCAGCAGCACCACTAGCGGGAGATCCTACGAGCAGTACTTC
NA,TRBV6-5,TRBJ2-2,CASSHATSTGELFF,TGTGCCAGCAGCCACGCGACTAGTACCGGGGAGCTGTTTTTT
NA,TRBV29-1,TRBJ1-1,CSAAPGVGPTEAFF,TGCAGCGCCGCGCCGGGGGTGGGGCCCACTGAAGCTTTCTTT
NA,TRBV7-3,TRBJ2-3,CASSPESTDTQYF,TGTGCCAGCAGCCCTGAGTCCACAGATACGCAGTATTTT
NA,TRBV11-2,TRBJ1-1,CASSLEYRVNTEAFF,TGTGCCAGCAGCTTAGAGTACAGGGTGAACACTGAAGCTTTCTTT
NA,TRBV5-1,TRBJ1-5,CASSPTAASGQPQHF,TGCGCCAGCAGCCCCACAGCGGCCAGCGGTCAGCCCCAGCATTTT
NA,TRBV28,TRBJ2-7,CASSLSGYEQYF,TGTGCCAGCAGTTTAAGCGGCTACGAGCAGTACTTC
NA,TRBV7-3,TRBJ2-3,CASSFRGTDTQYF,TGTGCCAGCAGCTTCAGGGGTACAGATACGCAGTATTTT
NA,TRBV27,TRBJ2-7,CASSLIAGAGYEQYF,TGTGCCAGCAGTTTAATAGCAGGGGCAGGGTACGAGCAGTACTTC
TRBD1,TRBV27,TRBJ2-7,CASSLSWDSSYEQYF,TGTGCCAGCAGTTTATCGTGGGACAGCTCCTACGAGCAGTACTTC
NA,TRBV5-1,TRBJ2-7,CASSLVRYSYEQYF,TGCGCCAGCAGCTTGGTTCGGTACTCCTACGAGCAGTACTTC